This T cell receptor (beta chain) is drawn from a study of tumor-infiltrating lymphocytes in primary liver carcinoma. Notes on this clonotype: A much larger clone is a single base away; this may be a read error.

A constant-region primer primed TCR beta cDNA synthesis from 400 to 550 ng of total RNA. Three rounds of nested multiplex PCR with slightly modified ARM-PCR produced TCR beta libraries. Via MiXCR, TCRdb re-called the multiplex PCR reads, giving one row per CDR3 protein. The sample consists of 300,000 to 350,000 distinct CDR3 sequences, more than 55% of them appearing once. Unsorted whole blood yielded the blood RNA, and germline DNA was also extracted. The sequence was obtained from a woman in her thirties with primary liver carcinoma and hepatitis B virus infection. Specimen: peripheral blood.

The CDR3 is CSVEMADSPQETQYF. The CDR3 nucleotides read TGCAGCGTTGAAATGGCAGATAGCCCCCAAGAGACCCAGTACTTC. This chain connects TRBV29-1 to TRBJ2-5; D gene ambiguous. The V end was cut by 2 bases, the J end by 1 base, with 14 bases between. Germline loops: CDR1 SQVTM, CDR2 ANQGSEA. The CDR3 contains 15 residues.